These 10 T cell receptor beta chains originate from one sample sequenced in a study of PD-1 blockade in mismatch repair-deficient tumors (dated by TCRdb to 2016 to 2017). In light of the paper, this sample's time point label describes: peripheral blood before pembrolizumab. The library relied on the immunoSEQ multiplex PCR assay. The table comes from immuneACCESS by way of TCRdb, which keeps in-frame sequences with V and J called. Part of the clones is missing from these tables; in studies checked, under half for an unresolved V gene and the rest for unknown reasons. This sample gives about 49,000 clones in total; around 77% of them show up just once. The ten most abundant clones make up more than 3% of the sample. The source material was PBMCs, sampled before pembrolizumab treatment. These receptors all come from an adult with mismatch repair-deficient cancer.

J is TRBJ1-5 and V is TRBV12-5, with a weak D call TRBD1 (6 bases). The CDR3 totals 13 residues. V dropped 6 bases and J dropped 7 bases, with 13 bases sitting between them. The germline V gene has CDR1 LGHNT and CDR2 FRNRAP. For the CDR3, the DNA is TGTGCTAGTGGAGTACAGGGTTTGCAGCCCCAGCATTTT. Encoded protein: CASGVQGLQPQHF. Looking up the rest from reference TRBV12-5 and TRBJ1-5 gives the full variable domain: DARVTQTPRHKVTEMGQEVTMRCQPILGHNTVFWYRQTMMQGLELLAYFRNRAPLDDSGMPKDRFSAEMPDATLATLKIQPSEPRDSAVYFCASGVQGLQPQHFGDGTRLSIL.

V usage is TRBV29-1 and J usage is TRBJ2-5; a weak D match, TRBD1 (6 bases). The CDR3 spans 13 residues. Trimming removed 3 bases at V and 5 bases at J, with 13 bases between. Germline V CDR1 and CDR2: SQVTM, ANQGSEA. The CDR3 is CSVDGRGVETQYF. DNA for the CDR3: TGCAGCGTTGATGGCAGGGGTGTGGAGACCCAGTACTTC.

The chain joins TRBV6-5 to TRBJ2-1; TRBD2 matches 11 bases. The J segment lost 4 bases and the V segment lost 6 bases, leaving 5 bases of the junction unmatched. The CDR3 consists of 15 residues. Germline V lookup: CDR1 MNHEY, CDR2 SVGAGI. DNA for the CDR3: TGTGCCAGCAGCCCGACTAGCGGGACTTACAATGAGCAGTTCTTC. This gives the protein CASSPTSGTYNEQFF.

This clone was seen a single time. This chain links TRBV5-1 with TRBJ2-7, with TRBD2 as a possible D gene (5 bases). The germline V gene encodes CDR1 SGHRS and CDR2 YFSETQ. CDR3 length equals 14 residues. Trimming removed 3 bases at V and 4 bases at J, with 14 bases between. CDR3 loop: CASSSGGLTYEQYF. The CDR3 DNA sequence: TGCGCCAGCAGCTCCGGTGGACTCACTTACGAGCAGTACTTC.

The rearrangement uses TRBV5-1 and TRBJ2-1; D possibly corresponds to TRBD2 (6 bases). Germline loops: CDR1 SGHRS, CDR2 YFSETQ. The CDR3 covers 13 residues. V shed 0 bases and J shed 7 bases, with 8 bases lying between them. As DNA, the CDR3 is TGCGCCAGCAGCTTGGGGGGGGTTAATGAGCAGTTCTTC. It translates to CASSLGGVNEQFF. Full variable domain (remainder filled in from reference TRBV5-1 and TRBJ2-1): KAGVTQTPRYLIKTRGQQVTLSCSPISGHRSVSWYQQTPGQGLQFLFEYFSETQRNKGNFPGRFSGRQFSNSRSEMNVSTLELGDSALYLCASSLGGVNEQFFGPGTRLTVL.

The CDR3 coding sequence is TGCGCCAGCAGCAGCAGACGTAGCTCCTACAATGAGCAGTTCTTC. The encoded protein is CASSSRRSSYNEQFF. The rearrangement joins TRBV5-1 to TRBJ2-1; D remains ambiguous. Deletions cut 4 bases from V and 0 bases from J, with 11 bases between. From germline, CDR1 is SGHRS and CDR2 YFSETQ. The CDR3 is 15 residues long.

V gene TRBV28 combines with J gene TRBJ1-4, with a weak D call TRBD1 (5 bases). Germline loops: CDR1 MDHEN, CDR2 SYDVKM. The CDR3 sequence is 16 residues long. Trimming removed 7 bases at V and 0 bases at J, with 15 bases between. The CDR3 spells CASTLAGGSTNEKLFF. CDR3 in DNA: TGTGCCAGCACCTTAGCCGGGGGATCAACTAATGAAAAACTGTTTTTT. Full variable domain (outside the CDR3, taken from reference TRBV28 and TRBJ1-4): DVKVTQSSRYLVKRTGEKVFLECVQDMDHENMFWYRQDPGLGLRLIYFSYDVKMKEKGDIPEGYSVSREKKERFSLILESASTNQTSMYLCASTLAGGSTNEKLFFGSGTQLSVL.

The chain couples TRBV11-3 to TRBJ2-7, with D uncertain. This CDR3 contains 13 residues. V was clipped by 5 bases and J by 0 bases, with 8 bases between them. The V gene's germline CDR1 is SGHNT and CDR2 YENEEA. The CDR3, as DNA: TGTGCCAGCAGCGTGAGACTCTCCTACGAGCAGTACTTC. Translation: CASSVRLSYEQYF.

The chain links TRBV18 to TRBJ1-4; D is perhaps TRBD1 (5 bases). The CDR3 loop spans 15 amino acids. V was clipped by 3 bases and J by 2 bases, with 10 bases between them. Per germline, CDR1 KGHSH and CDR2 LQKENI. This CDR3 reads CASSPRGGTNEKLFF. The CDR3 DNA is TGTGCCAGCTCACCTCGTGGGGGTACTAATGAAAAACTGTTTTTT.

CDR3 protein: CASSFGDRVQETQYF. The CDR3 DNA sequence: TGTGCCAGCAGCTTTGGGGACAGGGTTCAAGAGACCCAGTACTTC. V usage is TRBV7-9 and J usage is TRBJ2-5; 9 bases are shared with TRBD1. This CDR3 spans 15 amino acids. Germline values: CDR1 SEHNR, CDR2 FQNEAQ (reference sequence). V was pared by 3 bases and J by 2 bases, with 4 bases of the junction left unmatched.